The TCR beta chain described here comes from a study of regulatory and conventional T cells in breast cancer. TCRdb reanalysed the PCR reads using MiXCR and keeps one entry per CDR3 protein. The repertoire table contains 65 to 85 distinct CDR3 sequences. This clonotype has just one count. The CDR3 has 14 residues. Per the germline V gene, CDR1 is SGHDT and CDR2 is YYEEEE. V dropped 1 base and J dropped 7 bases, with 14 bases sitting between them. This TCR was recovered from a male donor with breast cancer. The chain links TRBV5-6 to TRBJ1-1, with D hard to call. Sequenced material: regulatory T cells from blood. CDR3 in amino acids: CASSLLGQMGEAFF. The CDR3 DNA is TGTGCCAGCAGCTTGCTAGGGCAGATGGGTGAAGCTTTCTTT.